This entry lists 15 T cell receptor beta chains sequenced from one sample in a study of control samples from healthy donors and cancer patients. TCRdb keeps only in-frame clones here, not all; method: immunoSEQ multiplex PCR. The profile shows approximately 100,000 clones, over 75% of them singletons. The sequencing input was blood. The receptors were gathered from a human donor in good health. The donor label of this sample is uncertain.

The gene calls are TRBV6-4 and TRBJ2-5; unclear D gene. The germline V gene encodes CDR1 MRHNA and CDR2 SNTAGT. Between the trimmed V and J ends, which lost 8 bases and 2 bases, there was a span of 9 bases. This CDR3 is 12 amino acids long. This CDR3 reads CASPSVQETQYF. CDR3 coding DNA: TGTGCCAGCCCCTCGGTACAAGAGACCCAGTACTTC.

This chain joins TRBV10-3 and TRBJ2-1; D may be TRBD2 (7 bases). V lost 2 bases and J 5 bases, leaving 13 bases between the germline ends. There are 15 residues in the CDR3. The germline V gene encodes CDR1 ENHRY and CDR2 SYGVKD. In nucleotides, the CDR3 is TGTGCCATCAGTGAGGGGGGGAGGGGGAACAATGAGCAGTTCTTC. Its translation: CAISEGGRGNNEQFF.

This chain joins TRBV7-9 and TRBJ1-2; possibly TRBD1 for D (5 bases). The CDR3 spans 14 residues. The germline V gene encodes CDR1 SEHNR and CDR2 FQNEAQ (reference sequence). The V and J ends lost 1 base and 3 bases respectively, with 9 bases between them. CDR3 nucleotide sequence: TGTGCCAGCAGCTTAGTAGGGGAATACTATGGCTACACCTTC. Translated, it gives CASSLVGEYYGYTF.

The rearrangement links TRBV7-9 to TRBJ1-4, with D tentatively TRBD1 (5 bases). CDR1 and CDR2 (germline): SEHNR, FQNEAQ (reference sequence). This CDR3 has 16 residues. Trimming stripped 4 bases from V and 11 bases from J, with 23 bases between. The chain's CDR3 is CASSYGTAAHGRKLFF. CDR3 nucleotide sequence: TGTGCCAGCAGCTACGGGACGGCCGCTCACGGGCGGAAACTGTTTTTT.

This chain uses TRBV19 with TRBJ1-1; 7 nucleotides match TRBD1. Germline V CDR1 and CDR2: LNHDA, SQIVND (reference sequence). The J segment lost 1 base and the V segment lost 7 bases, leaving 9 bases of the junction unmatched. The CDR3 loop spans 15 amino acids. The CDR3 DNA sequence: TGTGCCAGTATTTACGAGGGGGCAGGGAACACTGAAGCTTTCTTT. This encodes CASIYEGAGNTEAFF.

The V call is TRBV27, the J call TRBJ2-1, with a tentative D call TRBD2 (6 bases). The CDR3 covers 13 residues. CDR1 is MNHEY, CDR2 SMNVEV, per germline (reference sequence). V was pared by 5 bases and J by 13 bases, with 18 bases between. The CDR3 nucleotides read TGTGCCAGCAGTCGAACTAGCTCCCCCATTCAGTTCTTC. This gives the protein CASSRTSSPIQFF.

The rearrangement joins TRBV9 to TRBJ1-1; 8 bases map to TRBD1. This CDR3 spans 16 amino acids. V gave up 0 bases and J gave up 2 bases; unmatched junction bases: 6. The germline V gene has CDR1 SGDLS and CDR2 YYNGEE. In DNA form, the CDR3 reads TGTGCCAGCAGCGTAGAAGGACAGGGTTACAACACTGAAGCTTTCTTT. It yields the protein CASSVEGQGYNTEAFF.

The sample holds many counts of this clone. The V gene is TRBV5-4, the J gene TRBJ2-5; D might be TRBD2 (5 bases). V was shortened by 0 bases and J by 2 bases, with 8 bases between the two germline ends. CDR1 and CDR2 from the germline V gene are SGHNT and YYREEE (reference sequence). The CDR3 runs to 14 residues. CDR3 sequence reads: CASSLGGGQETQYF. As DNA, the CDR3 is TGTGCCAGCAGCTTGGGAGGAGGACAAGAGACCCAGTACTTC. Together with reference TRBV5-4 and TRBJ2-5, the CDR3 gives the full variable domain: ETGVTQSPTHLIKTRGQQVTLRCSSQSGHNTVSWYQQALGQGPQFIFQYYREEENGRGNFPPRFSGLQFPNYSSELNVNALELDDSALYLCASSLGGGQETQYFGPGTRLLVL.

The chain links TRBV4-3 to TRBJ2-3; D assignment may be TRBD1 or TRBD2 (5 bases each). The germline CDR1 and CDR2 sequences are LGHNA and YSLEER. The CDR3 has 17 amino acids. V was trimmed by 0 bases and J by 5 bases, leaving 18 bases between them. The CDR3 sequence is CASSQDLPGAGVDTQYF. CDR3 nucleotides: TGCGCCAGCAGCCAAGATCTCCCCGGGGCCGGGGTAGATACGCAGTATTTT.

CDR3 coding DNA: TGTGCCAGCAGGGCGGCCGAAAACATTCAGTACTTC. Translating gives CASRAAENIQYF. This chain joins TRBV3-1 (or the pseudogene TRBV3-2) and TRBJ2-4; D is undetermined. The CDR3 covers 12 residues. Germline V gene data show CDR1 as LGHDT and CDR2 as YNNKEL (reference sequence). V lost 6 bases and J 5 bases, leaving 8 bases between the germline ends.

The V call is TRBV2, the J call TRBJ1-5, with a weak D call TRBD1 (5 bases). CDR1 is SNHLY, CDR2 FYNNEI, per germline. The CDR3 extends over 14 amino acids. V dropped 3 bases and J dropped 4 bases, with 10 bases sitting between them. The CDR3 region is CASSDEGTNQPQHF. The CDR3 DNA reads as TGTGCCAGCAGTGACGAGGGGACGAATCAGCCCCAGCATTTT.

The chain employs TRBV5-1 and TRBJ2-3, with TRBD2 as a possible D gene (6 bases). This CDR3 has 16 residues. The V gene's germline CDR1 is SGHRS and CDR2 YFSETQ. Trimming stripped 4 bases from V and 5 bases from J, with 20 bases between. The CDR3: CASSQRPSDRKDTQYF. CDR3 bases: TGCGCCAGCAGCCAAAGACCTAGCGACCGAAAAGATACGCAGTATTTT.

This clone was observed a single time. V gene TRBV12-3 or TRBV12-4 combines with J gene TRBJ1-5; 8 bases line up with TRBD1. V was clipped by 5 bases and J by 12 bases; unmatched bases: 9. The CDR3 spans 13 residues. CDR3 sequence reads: CASSTSGQGHQHF. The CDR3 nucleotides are TGTGCCAGCAGTACATCAGGACAGGGACACCAGCATTTT.

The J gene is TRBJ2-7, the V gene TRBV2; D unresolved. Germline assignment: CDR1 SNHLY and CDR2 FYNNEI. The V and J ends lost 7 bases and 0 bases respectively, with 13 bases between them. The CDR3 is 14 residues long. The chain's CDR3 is CASMKTPSSYEQYF. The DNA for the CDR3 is TGTGCCAGCATGAAGACTCCAAGCTCCTACGAGCAGTACTTC.

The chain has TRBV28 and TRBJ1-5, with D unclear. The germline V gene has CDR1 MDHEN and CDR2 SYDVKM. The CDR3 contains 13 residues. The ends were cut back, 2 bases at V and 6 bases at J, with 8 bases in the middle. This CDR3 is CASSLMAGQPQHF. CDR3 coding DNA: TGTGCCAGCAGTTTAATGGCGGGTCAGCCCCAGCATTTT.